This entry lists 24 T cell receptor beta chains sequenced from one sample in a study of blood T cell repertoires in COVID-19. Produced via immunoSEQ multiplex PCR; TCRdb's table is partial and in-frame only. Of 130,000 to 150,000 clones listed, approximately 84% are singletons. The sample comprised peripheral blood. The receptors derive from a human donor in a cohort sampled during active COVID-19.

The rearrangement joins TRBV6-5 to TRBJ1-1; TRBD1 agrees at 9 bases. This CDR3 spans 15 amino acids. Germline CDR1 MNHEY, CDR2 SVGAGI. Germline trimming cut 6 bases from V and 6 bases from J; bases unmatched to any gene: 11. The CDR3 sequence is CASRDRTGDYAEAFF. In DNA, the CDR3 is TGTGCCAGCAGGGACCGGACAGGGGACTACGCTGAAGCTTTCTTT.

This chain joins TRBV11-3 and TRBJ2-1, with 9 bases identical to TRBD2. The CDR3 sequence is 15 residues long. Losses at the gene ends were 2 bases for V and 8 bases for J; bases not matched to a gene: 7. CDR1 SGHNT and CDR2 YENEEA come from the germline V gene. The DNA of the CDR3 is TGTGCCAGCAGCTTATTCAGCGGGGGGAATGATGAGCAGTTCTTC. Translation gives CASSLFSGGNDEQFF.

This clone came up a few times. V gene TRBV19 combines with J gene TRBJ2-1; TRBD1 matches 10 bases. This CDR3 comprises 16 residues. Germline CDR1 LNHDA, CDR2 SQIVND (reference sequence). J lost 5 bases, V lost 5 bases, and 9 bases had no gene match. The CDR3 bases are TGTGCCAGTAGTGCCCCGGGACAGGGGACCGACAATGAGCAGTTCTTC. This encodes CASSAPGQGTDNEQFF.

The DNA for the CDR3 is TGCAGCGTTGTATTAGCGGGGACGGCAGATACGCAGTATTTT. This gives the protein CSVVLAGTADTQYF. V is TRBV29-1 and J is TRBJ2-3; 8 nucleotides agree with TRBD2. Germline CDR1 SQVTM, CDR2 ANQGSEA. Losses at the gene ends were 4 bases for V and 4 bases for J; bases not matched to a gene: 7. The CDR3 has 14 residues.

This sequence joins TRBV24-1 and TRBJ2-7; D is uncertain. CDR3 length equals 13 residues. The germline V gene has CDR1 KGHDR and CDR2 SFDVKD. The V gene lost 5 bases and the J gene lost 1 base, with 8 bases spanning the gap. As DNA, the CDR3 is TGTGCCACCAGTGGAGGAGTATCCTACGAGCAGTACTTC. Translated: CATSGGVSYEQYF.

The DNA of the CDR3 is TGTGCCAGCAGTAAAGAGACAGGGGCGGGGGGCTACACCTTC. The encoded protein is CASSKETGAGGYTF. The chain employs TRBV27 and TRBJ1-2, with 8 positions matching TRBD1. Trimming at V came to 5 bases and at J to 8 bases, leaving 10 bases not matched to a gene. CDR3 length: 14 amino acids. Germline V lookup: CDR1 MNHEY, CDR2 SMNVEV (reference sequence).

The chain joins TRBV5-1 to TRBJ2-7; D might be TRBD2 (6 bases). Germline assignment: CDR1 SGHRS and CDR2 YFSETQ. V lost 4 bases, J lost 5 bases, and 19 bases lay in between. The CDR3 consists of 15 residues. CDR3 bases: TGCGCCAGCAGCACGGTGGAGGGTCTTAACCACGAGCAGTACTTC. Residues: CASSTVEGLNHEQYF.

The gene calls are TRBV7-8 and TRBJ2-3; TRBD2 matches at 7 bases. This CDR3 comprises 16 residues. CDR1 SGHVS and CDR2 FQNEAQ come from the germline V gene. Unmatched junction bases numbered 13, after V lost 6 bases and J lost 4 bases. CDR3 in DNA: TGTGCCAGCAGTATGGGGAGTGGGAGGGGCCCAGATACGCAGTATTTT. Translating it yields CASSMGSGRGPDTQYF.

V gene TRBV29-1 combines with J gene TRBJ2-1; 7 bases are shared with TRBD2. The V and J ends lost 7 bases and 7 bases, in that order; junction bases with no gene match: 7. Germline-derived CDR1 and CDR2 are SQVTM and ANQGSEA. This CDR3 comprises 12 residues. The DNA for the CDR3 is TGCAGCGCCGCGCTAGCGGCGAATGAGCAGTTCTTC. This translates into CSAALAANEQFF.

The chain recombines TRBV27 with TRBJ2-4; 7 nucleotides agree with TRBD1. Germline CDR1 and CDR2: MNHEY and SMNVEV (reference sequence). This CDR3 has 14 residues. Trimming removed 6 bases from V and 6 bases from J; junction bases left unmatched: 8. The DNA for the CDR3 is TGTGCCAGCAGACAGGGGCCGGGTGGAAACATTCAGTACTTC. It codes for CASRQGPGGNIQYF.

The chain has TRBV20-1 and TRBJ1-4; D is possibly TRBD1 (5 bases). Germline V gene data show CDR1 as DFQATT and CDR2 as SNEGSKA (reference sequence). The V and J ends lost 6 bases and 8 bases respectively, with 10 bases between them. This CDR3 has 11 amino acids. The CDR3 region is CSASGSEKLFF. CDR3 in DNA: TGCAGTGCATCAGGGTCCGAAAAACTGTTTTTT.

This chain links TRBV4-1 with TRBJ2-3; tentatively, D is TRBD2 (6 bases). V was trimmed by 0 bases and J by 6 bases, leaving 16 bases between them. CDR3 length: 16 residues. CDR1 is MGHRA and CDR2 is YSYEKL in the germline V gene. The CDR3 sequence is CASSQEPSGVSDTQYF. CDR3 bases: TGCGCCAGCAGCCAAGAACCGTCGGGGGTTTCTGATACGCAGTATTTT.

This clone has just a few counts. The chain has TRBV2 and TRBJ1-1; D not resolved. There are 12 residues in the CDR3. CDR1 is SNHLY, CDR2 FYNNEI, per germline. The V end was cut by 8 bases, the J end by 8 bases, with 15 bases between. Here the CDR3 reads CASARTGNEAFF. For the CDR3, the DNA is TGTGCCAGCGCCCGAACCGGGAACGAAGCTTTCTTT. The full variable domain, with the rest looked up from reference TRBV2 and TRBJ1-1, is EPEVTQTPSHQVTQMGQEVILRCVPISNHLYFYWYRQILGQKVEFLVSFYNNEISEKSEIFDDQFSVERPDGSNFTLKIRSTKLEDSAMYFCASARTGNEAFFGQGTRLTVV.

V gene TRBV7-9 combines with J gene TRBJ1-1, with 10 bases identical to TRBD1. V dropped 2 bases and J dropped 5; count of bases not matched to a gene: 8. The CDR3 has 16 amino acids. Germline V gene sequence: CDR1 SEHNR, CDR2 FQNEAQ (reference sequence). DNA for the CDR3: TGTGCCAGCAGCTTAACGCGCGACAGGGGGCTTACTGAAGCTTTCTTT. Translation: CASSLTRDRGLTEAFF.

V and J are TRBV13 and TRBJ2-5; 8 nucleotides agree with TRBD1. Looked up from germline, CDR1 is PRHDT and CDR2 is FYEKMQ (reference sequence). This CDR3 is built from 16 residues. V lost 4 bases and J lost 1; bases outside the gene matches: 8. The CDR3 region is CASSSSIQGAQETQYF. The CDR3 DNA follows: TGTGCCAGCAGCTCCTCTATCCAGGGGGCCCAAGAGACCCAGTACTTC.

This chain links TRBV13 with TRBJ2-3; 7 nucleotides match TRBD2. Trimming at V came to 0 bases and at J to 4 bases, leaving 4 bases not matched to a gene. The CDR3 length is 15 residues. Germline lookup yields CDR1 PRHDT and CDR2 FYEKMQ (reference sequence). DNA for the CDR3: TGTGCCAGCAGCTTAGGCCTGGGGGGGTCAGATACGCAGTATTTT. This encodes CASSLGLGGSDTQYF.

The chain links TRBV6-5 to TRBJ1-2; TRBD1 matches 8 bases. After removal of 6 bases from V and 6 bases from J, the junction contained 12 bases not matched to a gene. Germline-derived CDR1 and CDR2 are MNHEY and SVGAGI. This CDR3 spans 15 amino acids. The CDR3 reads CASSRRNRGENGYTF. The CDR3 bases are TGTGCCAGCAGCCGCAGAAACAGGGGGGAGAATGGCTACACCTTC.

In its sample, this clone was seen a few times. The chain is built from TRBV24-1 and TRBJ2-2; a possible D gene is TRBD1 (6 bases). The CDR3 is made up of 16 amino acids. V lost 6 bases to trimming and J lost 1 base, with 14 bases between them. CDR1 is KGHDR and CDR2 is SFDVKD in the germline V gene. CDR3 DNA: TGTGCCACCAGTTGGGGGCCGGGCGGGAACACCGGGGAGCTGTTTTTT. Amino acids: CATSWGPGGNTGELFF.

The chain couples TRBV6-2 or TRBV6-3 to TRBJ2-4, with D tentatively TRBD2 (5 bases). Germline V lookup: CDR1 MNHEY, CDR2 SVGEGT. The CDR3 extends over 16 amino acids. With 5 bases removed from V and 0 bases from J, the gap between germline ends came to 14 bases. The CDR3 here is CASSPGLTLAKNIQYF. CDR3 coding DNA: TGTGCCAGCAGTCCCGGACTGACCCTAGCCAAAAACATTCAGTACTTC.

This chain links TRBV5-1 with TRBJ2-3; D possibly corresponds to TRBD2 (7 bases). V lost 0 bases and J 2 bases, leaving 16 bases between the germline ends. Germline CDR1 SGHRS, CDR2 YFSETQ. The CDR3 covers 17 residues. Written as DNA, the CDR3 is TGCGCCAGCAGCTTGGGTGGGGGGGCGTCTCCCACAGATACGCAGTATTTT. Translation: CASSLGGGASPTDTQYF.

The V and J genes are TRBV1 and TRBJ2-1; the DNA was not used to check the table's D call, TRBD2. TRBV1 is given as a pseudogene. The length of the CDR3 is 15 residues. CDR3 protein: CTSSQVGGSYNEQFF. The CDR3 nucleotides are TGCACCAGCAGCCAAGTAGGCGGGTCCTACAATGAGCAGTTCTTC.

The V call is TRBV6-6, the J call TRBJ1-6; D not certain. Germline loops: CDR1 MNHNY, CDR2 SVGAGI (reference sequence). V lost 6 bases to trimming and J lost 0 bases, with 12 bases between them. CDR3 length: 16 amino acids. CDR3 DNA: TGTGCCAGCAGGACGGAGAGGAGCTCCTATAATTCACCCCTCCACTTT. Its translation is CASRTERSSYNSPLHF.

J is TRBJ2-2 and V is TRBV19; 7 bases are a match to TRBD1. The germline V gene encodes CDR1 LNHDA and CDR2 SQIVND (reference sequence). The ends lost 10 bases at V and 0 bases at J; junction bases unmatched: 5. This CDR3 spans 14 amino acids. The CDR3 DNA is TGTGCCACCTACAGGGGTTCGAACACCGGGGAGCTGTTTTTT. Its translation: CATYRGSNTGELFF.

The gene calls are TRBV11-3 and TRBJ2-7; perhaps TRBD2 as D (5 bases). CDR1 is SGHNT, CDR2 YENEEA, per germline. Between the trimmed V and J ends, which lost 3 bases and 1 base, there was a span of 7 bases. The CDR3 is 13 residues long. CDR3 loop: CASSFRTSYEQYF. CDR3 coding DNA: TGTGCCAGCAGCTTTCGGACTTCCTACGAGCAGTACTTC.